The 30 T cell receptor beta chains below were found in one sample sequenced in a study of blood T cells in healthy people across ages (dated by TCRdb to the mid-2010s). The library was made by 5' RACE. The listed sequencing device is Illumina HiSeq 2500. A second PCR of roughly 6 to 12 cycles was performed with a sample-barcoded 5' primer and a J-beta primer mix. Using fastp at Q25 and MiXCR, TCRdb reprocessed the public reads and kept productive beta chains. Every CDR3 protein is listed once, alongside the most common genes and DNA of its rows. A total of 1.5 million to 2 million distinct CDR3 sequences appear in this sample, 28% of them only once. In total, the top ten clones hold roughly 8% of the sample. The source material was blood. These receptors all come from a young woman in good health.

Note on this clonotype: A much more abundant neighbour one base away suggests this may be a read error. The chain has TRBV6-5 and TRBJ2-4, with 9 positions matching TRBD1. The J call could be wrong; TRBJ2-7 is a better fit for the DNA end. The germline CDR1 and CDR2 sequences are MNHEY and SVGAGI. This CDR3 contains 14 residues. This chain's CDR3 is CASLPEQGAYEQYF. The CDR3 coding sequence is TGTGCCAGTCTTCCGGAACAGGGGGCTTACGAGCAGTACTTC.

This clonotype was counted many times. The CDR3 protein is CASSPGTGYLGKNIQYF. The CDR3 DNA sequence: TGTGCCAGCAGCCCCGGGACGGGTTACTTGGGCAAAAACATTCAGTACTTC. The genes are TRBV5-5 and TRBJ2-4; possibly TRBD1 or TRBD2 for D (5 bases each). The length of the CDR3 is 17 residues. CDR1 is SGHKS, CDR2 YYEKEE, per germline (reference sequence). Trimming pared 4 bases from V and 3 bases from J, leaving 20 bases between.

V and J are TRBV20-1 and TRBJ2-7; 9 bases agree with TRBD2. Germline CDR1 reads DFQATT; CDR2 reads SNEGSKA (reference sequence). V shed 5 bases, J shed 0 bases, and the junction held 8 bases outside the gene matches. The CDR3 consists of 15 residues. The CDR3 spells CSAPRTSASSYEQYF. The CDR3 DNA is TGCAGTGCTCCAAGGACTAGCGCGAGCTCCTACGAGCAGTACTTC.

The chain employs TRBV12-3 or TRBV12-4 and TRBJ2-1; 12 bases are shared with TRBD2. This CDR3 region has 18 residues. J gave up 0 bases and V 6 bases, and 9 bases lay outside the gene matches. The CDR3 here is CASRPTSGGPNSYNEQFF. For the CDR3, the DNA is TGTGCCAGCAGACCGACTAGCGGGGGCCCTAACTCCTACAATGAGCAGTTCTTC.

A remark on this clonotype: It is likely a read error, because the conserved phenylalanine at the end of the CDR3 is missing. This chain joins TRBV14 and TRBJ1-1; possible D gene TRBD1, 6 bases. Germline V gives CDR1 SGHDN, CDR2 FVKESK. V lost 4 bases and J 1 base, leaving 13 bases between the germline ends. The length of the CDR3 is 15 residues. The CDR3 loop is CASSRGQGRNTEAFI. The CDR3 bases are TGTGCCAGCAGCCGCGGTCAGGGGAGGAACACTGAAGCTTTCATT.

V usage is TRBV5-6 and J usage is TRBJ1-6, with a weak D call TRBD1 (5 bases). V lost 7 bases, J lost 4 bases, and 15 bases lay in between. Germline values: CDR1 SGHDT, CDR2 YYEEEE. This CDR3 has 15 amino acids. The CDR3 nucleotides are TGTGCCAGCTGGGACCGGGCACTTTATAATTCACCCCTCCACTTT. Its protein product is CASWDRALYNSPLHF.

This clonotype has only a few counts. This sequence joins TRBV4-1 and TRBJ2-3; a weak D match, TRBD2 (5 bases). Germline lookup yields CDR1 MGHRA and CDR2 YSYEKL. Trimming removed 3 bases at V and 0 bases at J, with 16 bases between. This CDR3 is built from 17 residues. DNA of the CDR3: TGCGCCAGCAGCCAGGAGCCTAGCAGAACTAGCACAGATACGCAGTATTTT. Translation: CASSQEPSRTSTDTQYF.

The chain employs TRBV7-2 and TRBJ1-6, with D perhaps matching TRBD1 (5 bases). The CDR3 spans 13 residues. The germline CDR1 and CDR2 sequences are SGHTA and FQGNSA. V was shortened by 5 bases and J by 10 bases, with 12 bases between the two germline ends. The CDR3 bases are TGTGCCAGCAGCCGTGGGGGGGGATCACCCCTCCACTTT. Translation: CASSRGGGSPLHF.

This clonotype was seen only a few times. The rearrangement uses TRBV5-1 and TRBJ2-6; D is unresolved. The CDR3 has 17 residues. The ends were cut back, 0 bases at V and 0 bases at J, with 10 bases in the middle. The V gene's germline CDR1 is SGHRS and CDR2 YFSETQ. Here the CDR3 reads CASSLAGKISGANVLTF. Here the CDR3 DNA reads TGCGCCAGCAGCTTGGCTGGAAAAATCTCTGGGGCCAACGTCCTGACTTTC.

This clonotype was observed many times. The V gene is TRBV29-1, the J gene TRBJ2-7, with 9 positions matching TRBD1. The germline CDR1 and CDR2 sequences are SQVTM and ANQGSEA. V was pared by 7 bases and J by 1 base, with 5 bases of the junction left unmatched. The CDR3 runs to 13 residues. CDR3 loop: CSGGTGRSYEQYF. In DNA form, the CDR3 reads TGCAGCGGGGGGACAGGGCGGTCCTACGAGCAGTACTTC.

This clonotype was detected a few times. V usage is TRBV21-1 and J usage is TRBJ2-5. TRBV21-1 is described as a pseudogene. The length of the CDR3 is 12 residues. In DNA form, the CDR3 reads TGTGCCAGCAGCAAAGCCCCGGAGACCCAGTACTTC. This translates into CASSKAPETQYF.

The genes are TRBV2 and TRBJ2-1, with TRBD2 as a possible D gene (5 bases). Germline loops: CDR1 SNHLY, CDR2 FYNNEI. The V and J ends lost 6 bases and 4 bases respectively, with 13 bases between them. The CDR3 sequence is 14 residues long. The CDR3 nucleotides read TGTGCCAGCAGCGGACTGTCGATTTACAATGAGCAGTTCTTC. It codes for CASSGLSIYNEQFF.

V and J are TRBV20-1 and TRBJ1-4; no reliable D call. CDR3 length equals 13 residues. CDR1 and CDR2 (germline): DFQATT, SNEGSKA (reference sequence). V lost 6 bases and J 4 bases, leaving 12 bases between the germline ends. CDR3 protein: CSAVPISNEKLFF. CDR3 DNA sequence: TGCAGTGCCGTCCCGATAAGTAATGAAAAACTGTTTTTT.

CDR3 in amino acids: CATRRARTADTQYF. Here the CDR3 DNA reads TGTGCCACCCGTCGCGCTCGGACGGCGGATACGCAGTATTTT. The rearrangement links TRBV18 to TRBJ2-3; D is unclear. This CDR3 is 14 amino acids long. CDR1 and CDR2 (germline): KGHSH, LQKENI. V was trimmed by 10 bases and J by 6 bases, leaving 20 bases between them.

Many counts were recorded for this clonotype. The chain recombines TRBV5-5 with TRBJ2-7; tentatively, D is TRBD2 (5 bases). Germline CDR1 reads SGHKS; CDR2 reads YYEKEE (reference sequence). V lost 1 base, J lost 3 bases, and 8 bases lay in between. This CDR3 has 13 amino acids. The chain's CDR3 is CASSLNGDYEQYF. The CDR3 DNA reads as TGTGCCAGCAGCTTGAACGGGGACTACGAGCAGTACTTC.

The V call is TRBV6-5, the J call TRBJ1-2; TRBD1 aligns across 7 bases. Per germline, CDR1 MNHEY and CDR2 SVGAGI. The CDR3 has 14 amino acids. V lost 6 bases to trimming and J lost 4 bases; unmatched junction nucleotides: 8. The CDR3 region is CASSRDSAFYGYTF. In nucleotides, the CDR3 is TGTGCCAGCAGCAGGGACAGCGCTTTCTATGGCTACACCTTC.

The chain carries TRBV9 and TRBJ2-7, with D perhaps given as TRBD1 or TRBD2 (5 bases each). CDR1 and CDR2 from the germline V gene are SGDLS and YYNGEE. The CDR3 consists of 15 residues. V gave up 3 bases and J gave up 3 bases, with 16 bases separating them. CDR3 DNA: TGTGCCAGCAGCGGGGGCAGCCCGGGAAGCTACGAGCAGTACTTC. Its protein is CASSGGSPGSYEQYF.

This clonotype was found many times. The chain uses TRBV15 and TRBJ1-2; D uncertain. V was shortened by 4 bases and J by 8 bases, with 20 bases between the two germline ends. CDR1 and CDR2 (germline): LNHNV, YYDKDF (reference sequence). There are 15 residues in the CDR3. The CDR3 loop is CATSKQRVQQAGYTF. CDR3 in DNA: TGTGCCACCAGCAAGCAGAGAGTGCAGCAAGCCGGCTACACCTTC.

This clonotype was detected only a few times. The rearrangement joins TRBV7-2 to TRBJ2-5; 12 bases match TRBD2. There are 17 residues in the CDR3. V was clipped by 6 bases and J by 5 bases; unmatched bases: 13. The germline CDR1 and CDR2 sequences are SGHTA and FQGNSA. For the CDR3, the DNA is TGTGCCAGCAGAGGGAGGACTAGCGGGGATCGAAGGGAGACCCAGTACTTC. Translating it yields CASRGRTSGDRRETQYF.

This clonotype was seen a handful of times. The CDR3, as DNA: TGTGCCAGCAGCAAAGTTGGTACGGCAGCCCAAGGGTTACCTGGGGCCAACGTCCTGACTTTC. Amino acids: CASSKVGTAAQGLPGANVLTF. The chain combines TRBV21-1 with TRBJ2-6. TRBV21-1 is shown as a pseudogene. This CDR3 is built from 21 residues.

V gene TRBV6-5 combines with J gene TRBJ1-6; maybe TRBD1 (5 bases). The CDR3 has 14 residues. V was cut by 8 bases and J by 0 bases, with 8 bases left in between. The germline V gene has CDR1 MNHEY and CDR2 SVGAGI. The CDR3 sequence is CASHRSSYNSPLHF. The CDR3 bases are TGTGCCAGCCACAGGAGCTCCTATAATTCACCCCTCCACTTT.

A few counts support this clonotype. The rearrangement joins TRBV18 to TRBJ2-7, with TRBD1 identical over 9 bases. The germline V gene encodes CDR1 KGHSH and CDR2 LQKENI. With 1 base clipped from V and 0 bases from J, the junction kept 4 bases outside the gene matches. This CDR3 comprises 16 residues. The CDR3: CASSPRGQGLSYEQYF. CDR3 coding DNA: TGTGCCAGCTCACCACGGGGACAGGGTCTCTCCTACGAGCAGTACTTC.

The chain carries TRBV3-1 and TRBJ2-3; D possibly corresponds to TRBD2 (5 bases). Trimming took off 4 bases at V and 3 bases at J, with 17 bases between the two ends. The CDR3 is 16 residues long. Germline V lookup: CDR1 LGHDT, CDR2 YNNKEL (reference sequence). The CDR3 reads CASSPYLAVRTDTQYF. DNA of the CDR3: TGTGCCAGCAGCCCCTACCTAGCTGTCCGGACAGATACGCAGTATTTT.

In its sample, this clonotype was seen a few times. This chain joins TRBV5-1 and TRBJ2-5; D possibly corresponds to TRBD1 (6 bases). Trimming cost V 3 bases and J 3 bases, with 15 bases left between them. This CDR3 contains 15 residues. Germline V gene sequence: CDR1 SGHRS, CDR2 YFSETQ. In DNA, the CDR3 is TGCGCCAGCAGCTGGGCCCTGAGGGGGAAAGAGACCCAGTACTTC. Translated, it gives CASSWALRGKETQYF.

This clonotype was observed at least ten times. The V and J genes are TRBV29-1 and TRBJ2-3; 7 bases line up with TRBD1. Germline-derived CDR1 and CDR2 are SQVTM and ANQGSEA. The ends lost 3 bases at V and 3 bases at J; junction bases unmatched: 9. The CDR3 runs 15 residues. The CDR3 loop is CSVDRDREGTDTQYF. For the CDR3, the DNA is TGCAGCGTTGACCGTGACAGGGAAGGGACAGATACGCAGTATTTT.

The CDR3 protein is CSANGPGTEAFF. The CDR3 region has the DNA TGCAGTGCTAATGGCCCTGGAACTGAAGCTTTCTTT. The chain couples TRBV20-1 to TRBJ1-1; D gene uncertain. The CDR3 totals 12 residues. Trimming removed 4 bases from V and 5 bases from J, with 11 bases in between. In germline, CDR1 is DFQATT, CDR2 SNEGSKA (reference sequence).

The sample holds many counts of this clonotype. This chain connects TRBV7-2 to TRBJ2-5; 7 bases fit TRBD2. V lost 8 bases to trimming and J lost 5 bases; unmatched junction nucleotides: 14. Germline values: CDR1 SGHTA, CDR2 FQGNSA. CDR3 length: 15 amino acids. The CDR3 DNA reads TGTGCCAGCTTGCGGGACTACAAACGTGTGGAGACCCAGTACTTC. Protein product: CASLRDYKRVETQYF.

The chain's CDR3 is CSARVDNSGNTIYF. CDR3 in DNA: TGCAGTGCTAGAGTGGACAACTCTGGAAACACCATATATTTT. V and J are TRBV20-1 and TRBJ1-3; TRBD1 is a possible D gene (5 bases). V lost 1 base and J lost 0, with 7 bases in between. CDR3 length equals 14 residues. Germline V gene data show CDR1 as DFQATT and CDR2 as SNEGSKA (reference sequence).

This clonotype has a count of ten or more. The chain recombines TRBV20-1 with TRBJ2-5; 11 positions match TRBD1. The CDR3 has 12 residues. Germline-derived CDR1 and CDR2 are DFQATT and SNEGSKA (reference sequence). V lost 6 bases and J lost 4; bases outside the gene matches: 1. CDR3 sequence reads: CSAGTGGETQYF. The DNA of the CDR3 is TGCAGTGCGGGGACAGGGGGAGAGACCCAGTACTTC.

V is TRBV12-3 or TRBV12-4 and J is TRBJ1-2, with a possible D match to TRBD1 (6 bases). The CDR3 length is 15 residues. Trimming took off 2 bases at V and 4 bases at J, with 14 bases between the two ends. CDR3 DNA: TGTGCCAGCAGTTTACGGGGGGCTCTTTCCTATGGCTACACCTTC. The encoded protein is CASSLRGALSYGYTF.